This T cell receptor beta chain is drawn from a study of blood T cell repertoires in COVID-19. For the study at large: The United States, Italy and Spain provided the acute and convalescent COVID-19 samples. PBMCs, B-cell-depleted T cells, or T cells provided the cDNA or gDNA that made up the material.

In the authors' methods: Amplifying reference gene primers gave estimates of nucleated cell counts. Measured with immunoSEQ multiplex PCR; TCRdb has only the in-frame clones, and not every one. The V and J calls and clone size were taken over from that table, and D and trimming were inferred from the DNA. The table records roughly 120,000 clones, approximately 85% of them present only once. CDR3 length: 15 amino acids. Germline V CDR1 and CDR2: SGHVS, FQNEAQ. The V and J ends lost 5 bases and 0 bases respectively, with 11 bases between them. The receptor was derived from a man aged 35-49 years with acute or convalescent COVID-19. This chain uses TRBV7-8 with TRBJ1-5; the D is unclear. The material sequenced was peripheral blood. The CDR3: CASSPTSDSNQPQHF. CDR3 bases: TGTGCCAGCAGCCCGACGAGCGATAGCAATCAGCCCCAGCATTTT.